The 7 T cell receptor beta chains below were found in one sample sequenced in a study of beta chain features in type 1 diabetes. Every bit of the isolated RNA underwent reverse transcription, so sequencing read expressed TCRB transcripts. Assay: immunoSEQ multiplex PCR; the TCRdb copy retains only in-frame clones and omits some. The profile shows roughly 160,000 clones, 7.5% to 9.5% of them singletons. Study-level findings and limits: Type 1 diabetes patients showed a moderate but significant shortening of TCRB CDR3s in all four CD4+ subsets.

These receptors have no known antigen. Sequencing input: central memory CD4+ T cells from blood. These receptors were obtained from a woman under 30 with type 1 diabetes.

This clone was seen ten or more times. The chain has TRBV2 and TRBJ2-1, with 8 bases that match TRBD1. Germline-derived CDR1 and CDR2 are SNHLY and FYNNEI. The CDR3 runs 15 residues. The V and J ends lost 5 bases and 4 bases, in that order; junction bases with no gene match: 7. CDR3 amino acids: CASSRDRLGYNEQFF. The CDR3 DNA follows: TGTGCCAGCAGTAGGGACAGGTTGGGGTACAATGAGCAGTTCTTC.

This clone was counted only a few times. The chain is built from TRBV5-4 and TRBJ2-3, with 7 bases identical to TRBD2. Germline values: CDR1 SGHNT, CDR2 YYREEE (reference sequence). This CDR3 is built from 15 residues. The J segment lost 3 bases and the V segment lost 6 bases, leaving 10 bases of the junction unmatched. Here the CDR3 DNA reads TGTGCCAGCAACAATGCGGGAGTTGGGACAGATACGCAGTATTTT. It codes for CASNNAGVGTDTQYF.

The gene calls are TRBV10-1 and TRBJ2-7; 7 bases match TRBD1. Germline V gene sequence: CDR1 WNHNN, CDR2 SYGVQD (reference sequence). CDR3 length: 18 amino acids. V shed 3 bases and J 3 bases; nucleotides not matched to a gene: 17. The CDR3 coding sequence is TGCGCCAGCAGTGAAGGGTCCCGACAGGGCCAAGGGTACTACGAGCAGTACTTC. Its protein is CASSEGSRQGQGYYEQYF.

This clone was seen a few times. CDR3 DNA sequence: TGTGCCAGTAAGACCGCGACCGGGGTGGATTCACCCCTCCACTTT. This sequence encodes CASKTATGVDSPLHF. V and J are TRBV19 and TRBJ1-6; no reliable D call. Germline loops: CDR1 LNHDA, CDR2 SQIVND (reference sequence). The CDR3 is 15 amino acids. Deletions cut 7 bases from V and 8 bases from J, with 18 bases between.

Of note for this clone: The junction and the germline gene differ at one end; a read error may be behind it. The chain is built from TRBV11-2 and TRBJ2-2; 7 nucleotides match TRBD2. The CDR3 is made up of 13 amino acids. Germline CDR1 SGHAT, CDR2 FQNNGV. DNA for the CDR3: TGCGCCAGCAGCCAAGCGGGATCCGGGGAGCTGTTTTTT. Its translation: CASSQAGSGELFF.

This clone appeared a few times. The rearrangement links TRBV18 to TRBJ2-7, with 13 bases that match TRBD2. V lost 2 bases and J lost 2; bases outside the gene matches: 3. The CDR3 sequence is 16 residues long. Germline CDR1 and CDR2: KGHSH and LQKENI. As DNA, the CDR3 is TGTGCCAGCTCACCAGCCGGGACTAGCGGGGCCTACGAGCAGTACTTC. It specifies CASSPAGTSGAYEQYF.

V is TRBV7-3 and J is TRBJ2-3; D gene ambiguous. V dropped 5 bases and J dropped 2 bases, with 11 bases sitting between them. Per germline, CDR1 SGHTA and CDR2 FQGTGA. The CDR3 runs to 14 residues. This chain's CDR3 is CASSPRTNTDTQYF. The CDR3 DNA sequence: TGTGCCAGCAGCCCCCGAACTAACACAGATACGCAGTATTTT.